This T cell receptor (beta chain) comes out of a study of cytomegalovirus exposure and HLA in healthy donors. The PCR contained 60 Vbeta and 13 Jbeta primers. Only in-frame clones appear in the TCRdb table, and some are missing; sequencing was by immunoSEQ multiplex PCR. This sample has roughly 100,000 clones; 71% occur once, and the top ten carry less than 3.5%. Deletions cut 4 bases from V and 3 bases from J, with 13 bases between. The CDR3 loop spans 14 amino acids. In germline, CDR1 is SGHVS, CDR2 FNYEAQ. Specimen: PBMCs. This TCR was recovered from a female donor in good health and CMV-seronegative. The chain is built from TRBV7-6 and TRBJ2-7, with TRBD1 as a possible D gene (6 bases). The chain's CDR3 is CASSSGVGGYEQYF. The CDR3 coding sequence is TGTGCCAGCAGCTCAGGGGTCGGCGGCTACGAGCAGTACTTC.